This TCR beta chain was recorded in a study of regulatory T cells in long-lasting Graves disease. Whole-study context: Graves' patients, diagnosed recently, had received antithyroid drugs under 3 months.

This clonotype was seen repeatedly, ten times or more. Its specificity is not known. Between the trimmed V and J ends, which lost 1 base and 7 bases, there was a span of 5 bases. CDR1 is MNHEY, CDR2 SMNVEV, per germline (reference sequence). This CDR3 contains 12 residues. Study-wide points: A greater number of public clonotypes (approximately 2,500) was shared by persistent patients than by new patients (approximately 910).

Building of the TCR beta libraries involved iRepertoire HTBI primers and Arm-PCR of CDR3 regions. Via MiXCR, TCRdb re-called the multiplex PCR reads, giving one row per CDR3 protein. The sample has approximately 460,000 distinct CDR3 sequences, roughly 17% seen once. As for time point: newly diagnosed GD, antithyroid drugs for less than 3 months. After RNA was extracted from PBMCs, the TCR library was made from it. A further study also used this sample, focusing on T cells in Graves' hyperthyroidism and ophthalmopathy.

This receptor was identified in a woman aged 25 to 39 with Graves disease. This rearrangement joins TRBV27 to TRBJ2-1; D not certain. The material sequenced was peripheral blood mononuclear cells (PBMCs), taken at new diagnosis, from a patient treated with antithyroid drugs. CDR3 loop: CASSLFGNEQFF. The CDR3 DNA is TGTGCCAGCAGTTTATTTGGTAATGAGCAGTTCTTC.